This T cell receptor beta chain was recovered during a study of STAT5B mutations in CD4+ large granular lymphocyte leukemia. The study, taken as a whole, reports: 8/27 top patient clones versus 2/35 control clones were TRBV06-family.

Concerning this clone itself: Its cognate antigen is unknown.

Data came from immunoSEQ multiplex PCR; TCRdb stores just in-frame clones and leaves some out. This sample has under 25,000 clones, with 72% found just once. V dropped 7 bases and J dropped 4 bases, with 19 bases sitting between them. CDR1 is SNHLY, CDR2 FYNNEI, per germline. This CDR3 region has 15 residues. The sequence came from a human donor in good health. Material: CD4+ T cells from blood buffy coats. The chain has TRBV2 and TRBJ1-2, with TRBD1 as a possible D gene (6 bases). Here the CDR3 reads CASNPGGGATYGYTF. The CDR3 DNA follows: TGTGCCAGCAACCCGGGAGGGGGAGCCACCTATGGCTACACCTTC.